This T cell receptor (beta chain) was profiled in a study of a mutant IDH1 vaccine in newly diagnosed glioma. Across the study: Vaccination followed radiotherapy alone by 4-6 weeks, or accompanied temozolomide cycles. Whole-study results and caveats: Among top peripheral T cell clonotypes, changes seemed unrelated to pseudoprogression.

The sample's time point: week 35, safety follow-up. The investigators gave 300 ug of mutant IDH1 20-mer peptide in each vaccine dose, together with topical imiquimod. Eight vaccinations reached patients in weeks 1, 3, 5, 7, 11, 15, 19 and 23. Repertoires were generated with immunoSEQ multiplex PCR, while TCRdb's copy carries only in-frame clones and drops some. The table has roughly 50,000 clones, about 85% seen once; the top ten hold under 4.5%. Details on this clone: Its antigen is unknown.

The clonotype comes from a woman under 30 with glioma. This sample comprised PBMCs, obtained from a glioma patient whose treatment included an IDH1 peptide vaccine.

This CDR3 is CASTDGVGRNTIYF. The CDR3 coding sequence is TGTGCCAGCACCGATGGTGTAGGTCGAAACACCATATATTTT. V and J are TRBV11-2 and TRBJ1-3; D is unclear. From germline, CDR1 is SGHAT and CDR2 FQNNGV. The CDR3 contains 14 residues. V dropped 7 bases and J dropped 5 bases, with 15 bases sitting between them.